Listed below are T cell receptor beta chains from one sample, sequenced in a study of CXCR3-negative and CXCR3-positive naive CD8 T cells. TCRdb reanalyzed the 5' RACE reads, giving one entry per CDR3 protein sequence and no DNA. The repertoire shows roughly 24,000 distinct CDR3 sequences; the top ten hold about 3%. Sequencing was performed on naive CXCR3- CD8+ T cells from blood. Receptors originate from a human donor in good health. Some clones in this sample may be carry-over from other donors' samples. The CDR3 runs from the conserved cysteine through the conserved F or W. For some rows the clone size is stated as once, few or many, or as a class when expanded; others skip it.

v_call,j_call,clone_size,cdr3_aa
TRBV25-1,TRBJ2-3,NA,CASSESLGAGGSTDTQYF
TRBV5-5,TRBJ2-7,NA,CASSLSQGSSYEQYF
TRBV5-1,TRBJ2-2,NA,CASSLAWGNTGELFF
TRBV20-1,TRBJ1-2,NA,CSAREFRTGGGYGYTF
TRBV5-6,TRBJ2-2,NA,CASSAGQGLRELFF
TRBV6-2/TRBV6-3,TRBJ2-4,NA,CASSYTDRNIQYF
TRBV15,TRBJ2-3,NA,CATSEGDRGVDTQYF
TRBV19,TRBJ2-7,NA,CASSGWSSYEQYF
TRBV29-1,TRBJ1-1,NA,CSVPGTVITEAFF
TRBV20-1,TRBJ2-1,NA,CSASGGPYNEQFF
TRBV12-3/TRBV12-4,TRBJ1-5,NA,CASSLRQESNQPQHF
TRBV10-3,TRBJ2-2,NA,CAISDIGGIGGELFF
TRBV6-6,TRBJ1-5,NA,CASILQGAGNQPQHF
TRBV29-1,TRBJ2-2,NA,CSVEWGYTGELFF
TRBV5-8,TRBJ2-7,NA,CASSLEMGGEQYF
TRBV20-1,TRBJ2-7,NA,CSARRGTPEQYF
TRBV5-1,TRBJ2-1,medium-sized,CASNRGYNNEQFF
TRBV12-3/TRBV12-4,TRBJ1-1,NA,CASSFPGTEAFF
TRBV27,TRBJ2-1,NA,CASSFSGTGGERVVYNEQFF
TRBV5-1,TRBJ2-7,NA,CASTDSLSYEQYF
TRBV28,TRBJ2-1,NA,CASSLLGGPYNEQFF
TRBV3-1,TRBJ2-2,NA,CASSQGFSGSAGELFF
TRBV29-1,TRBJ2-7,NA,CSVPIRDTMSYEQYF
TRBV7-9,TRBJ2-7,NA,CASSRGQRHEQYF
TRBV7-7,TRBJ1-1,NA,CATQIYPGMNTEAFF
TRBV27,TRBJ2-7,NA,CASSLSGGDYEQYF
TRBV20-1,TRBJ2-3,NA,CSARDLDPSTDTQYF
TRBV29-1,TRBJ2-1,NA,CSVEQGYSNEQFF
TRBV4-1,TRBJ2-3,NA,CASSQVGRQSTDTQYF
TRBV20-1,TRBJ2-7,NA,CSARDSSPYEQYF
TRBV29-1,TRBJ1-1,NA,CSVQGLETEAFF
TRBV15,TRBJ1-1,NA,CATSSQPPQRAFF
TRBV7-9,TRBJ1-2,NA,CASSPGTFGYGYTF
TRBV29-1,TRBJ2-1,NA,CSAPGLGGTEQFF
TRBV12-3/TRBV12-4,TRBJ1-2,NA,CASSPTDRNYGYTF